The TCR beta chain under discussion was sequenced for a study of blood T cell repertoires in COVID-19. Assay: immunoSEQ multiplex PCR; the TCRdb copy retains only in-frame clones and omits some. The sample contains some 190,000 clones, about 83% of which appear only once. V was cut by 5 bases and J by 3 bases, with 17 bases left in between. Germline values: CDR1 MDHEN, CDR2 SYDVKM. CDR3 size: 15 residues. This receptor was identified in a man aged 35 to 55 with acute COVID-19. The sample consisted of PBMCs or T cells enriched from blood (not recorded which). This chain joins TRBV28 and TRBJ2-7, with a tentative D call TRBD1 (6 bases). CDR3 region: CASSRHQQGFYEQYF. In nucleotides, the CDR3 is TGTGCCAGCAGTCGCCACCAACAGGGTTTCTACGAGCAGTACTTC.